Shown below are 5 T cell receptor beta chains from a single sample sequenced in a study of blood T cell repertoires in COVID-19 (dated by TCRdb to 2020 to 2021). To prepare the library, the immunoSEQ multiplex PCR assay was applied. TCRdb mirrors the immuneACCESS table, restricted to in-frame sequences. Some clones are absent from its copies; in checked studies, under half trace to an unresolved V gene, and the reason for the others is unknown. This sample has some 350,000 clones in its table, and approximately 84% of those were observed once. The ten most abundant clones make up just under 3% of the sample. Sequenced input: PBMCs or T cells enriched from blood (not recorded which). The receptors shown here come from a woman younger than 45 who had recovered from COVID-19.

The genes are TRBV28 and TRBJ2-7; D might be TRBD1 (6 bases). There are 12 residues in the CDR3. CDR1 and CDR2 (germline): MDHEN, SYDVKM. V dropped 7 bases and J dropped 3 bases, with 10 bases sitting between them. CDR3 DNA sequence: TGTGCCAGCAATGTAGGGGGCTACGAGCAGTACTTC. Protein: CASNVGGYEQYF.

This clone is a singleton in its sample. The rearrangement uses TRBV28 and TRBJ1-1, with D perhaps TRBD1 (5 bases). The V end was cut by 8 bases, the J end by 5 bases, with 18 bases between. The length of the CDR3 is 14 residues. Germline values: CDR1 MDHEN, CDR2 SYDVKM. The CDR3 reads CASDPQGGSTEAFF. CDR3 DNA: TGTGCCAGCGATCCGCAGGGAGGTTCGACTGAAGCTTTCTTT.

In its sample, this clone was seen once. The chain employs TRBV4-1 and TRBJ2-2; 7 nucleotides agree with TRBD2. V was clipped by 0 bases and J by 8 bases; unmatched bases: 12. CDR1 and CDR2 from the germline V gene are MGHRA and YSYEKL. There are 17 residues in the CDR3. Here the CDR3 reads CASSQETAGAPRGELFF. CDR3 sequence (DNA): TGCGCCAGCAGCCAAGAGACGGCGGGAGCCCCTCGGGGGGAGCTGTTTTTT.

The chain links TRBV5-1 to TRBJ2-5; possibly TRBD2 for D (6 bases). Germline CDR1 is SGHRS and CDR2 is YFSETQ. The CDR3 length is 14 residues. V shed 3 bases and J shed 2 bases, with 11 bases lying between them. The CDR3 reads CASSSRDSQETQYF. Written as DNA, the CDR3 is TGCGCCAGCAGCTCCCGGGACTCGCAAGAGACCCAGTACTTC.

The chain combines TRBV11-2 with TRBJ2-1, with 9 bases identical to TRBD1. This CDR3 region has 15 residues. Germline lookup yields CDR1 SGHAT and CDR2 FQNNGV. J gave up 10 bases and V 1 base, and 8 bases lay outside the gene matches. The CDR3 DNA is TGTGCCAGCAGCTTAGGCGGGACAGGGTCAGGGGAGCAGTTCTTC. This translates into CASSLGGTGSGEQFF.